A single sample gave rise to the 5 T cell receptor beta chains below, sequenced in a study of brain metastases from non-small cell lung cancer. The protocol was immunoSEQ multiplex PCR, while the TCRdb copy is restricted to in-frame clones and leaves out a portion. The data hold under 2,500 clones, with approximately 91% observed a single time. The sample comprised primary lung tumor tissue. These receptors were taken from a donor aged 40 or over with non-small cell lung cancer.

The genes are TRBV7-6 and TRBJ1-1; unclear D gene. This CDR3 contains 14 residues. V lost 4 bases, J lost 1 base, and 10 bases lay in between. Germline assignment: CDR1 SGHVS and CDR2 FNYEAQ. The chain's CDR3 is CASSSGPQNTEAFF. The CDR3 nucleotides read TGTGCCAGCAGCTCGGGCCCCCAGAACACTGAAGCTTTCTTT.

The count of this clone is one. This chain links TRBV11-2 with TRBJ2-2; 8 nucleotides match TRBD1. Germline values: CDR1 SGHAT, CDR2 FQNNGV. Trimming cost V 3 bases and J 4 bases; bases outside gene matches: 1. This CDR3 is 14 amino acids long. CDR3 in DNA: TGTGCCAGCAGCTTTCAGGGGGCCACCGGGGAGCTGTTTTTT. Protein product: CASSFQGATGELFF.

The J gene is TRBJ2-3, the V gene TRBV9; D may be TRBD2 (6 bases). The CDR3 is 16 residues long. V dropped 4 bases and J dropped 5 bases, with 20 bases sitting between them. Germline V gives CDR1 SGDLS, CDR2 YYNGEE. The CDR3: CASSPLAGWREDTQYF. CDR3 nucleotides: TGTGCCAGCAGCCCCCTGGCGGGGTGGAGAGAAGATACGCAGTATTTT.

This rearrangement joins TRBV11-2 to TRBJ1-1; no definite D call. The germline V gene has CDR1 SGHAT and CDR2 FQNNGV. The CDR3 loop spans 12 amino acids. Deletions cut 2 bases from V and 7 bases from J, with 8 bases between. CDR3 in DNA: TGTGCCAGCAGCTTAAGGGAAGATGAAGCTTTCTTT. Translated: CASSLREDEAFF.

Of note for this clone: The identical CDR3 is also encoded by other nucleotide sequences in the sample. The V gene is TRBV7-9, the J gene TRBJ2-3; a possible D gene is TRBD1 (7 bases). V was trimmed by 5 bases and J by 2 bases, leaving 26 bases between them. The germline gives CDR1 SEHNR, CDR2 FQNEAQ (reference sequence). The CDR3 is 19 amino acids. As DNA, the CDR3 is TGTGCCAGCAGCCAAACGATCGTGGGGGGCGACAGGGACACAGATACGCAGTATTTT. Amino acids: CASSQTIVGGDRDTDTQYF.